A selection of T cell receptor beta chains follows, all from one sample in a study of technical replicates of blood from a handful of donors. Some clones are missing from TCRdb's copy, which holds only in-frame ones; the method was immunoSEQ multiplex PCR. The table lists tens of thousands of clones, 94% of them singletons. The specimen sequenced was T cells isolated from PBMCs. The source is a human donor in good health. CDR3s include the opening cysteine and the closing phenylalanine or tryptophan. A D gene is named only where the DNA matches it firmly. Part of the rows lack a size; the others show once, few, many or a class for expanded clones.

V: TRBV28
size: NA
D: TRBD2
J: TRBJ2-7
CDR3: CASSLPHSSGPSYEQYF
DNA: TGTGCCAGCAGTTTACCCCACTCTAGCGGGCCCTCCTACGAGCAGTACTTC

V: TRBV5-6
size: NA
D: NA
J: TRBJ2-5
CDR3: CASSRGHSQYF
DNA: TGTGCCAGCAGCCGAGGACATTCCCAGTACTTC

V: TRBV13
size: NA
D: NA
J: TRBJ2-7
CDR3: CASSFPGYYEQYF
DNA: TGTGCCAGCAGCTTTCCCGGGTACTACGAGCAGTACTTC

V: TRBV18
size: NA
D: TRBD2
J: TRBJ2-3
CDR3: CASSLGTSTTDTQYF
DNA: TGTGCCAGCTCATTGGGGACTAGCACCACAGATACGCAGTATTTT

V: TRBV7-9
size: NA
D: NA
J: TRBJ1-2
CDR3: CASSLPPVGAIPYGYTF
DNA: TGTGCCAGCAGCTTACCCCCTGTGGGGGCGATCCCCTATGGCTACACCTTC

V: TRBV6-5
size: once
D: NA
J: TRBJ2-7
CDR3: CASSYRLEESEQYF
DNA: TGTGCCAGCAGTTACCGACTAGAAGAGAGCGAGCAGTACTTC

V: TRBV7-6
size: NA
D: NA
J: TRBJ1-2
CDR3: CASSLTENYGYTF
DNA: TGTGCCAGCAGCTTGACAGAGAACTATGGCTACACCTTC

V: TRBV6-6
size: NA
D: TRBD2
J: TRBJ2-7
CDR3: CASSYDWAGAVEQYF
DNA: TGTGCCAGCAGTTACGACTGGGCGGGAGCGGTCGAGCAGTACTTC

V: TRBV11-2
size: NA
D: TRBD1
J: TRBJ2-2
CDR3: CASSSRLGQGSEELFF
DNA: TGTGCCAGCAGCTCTCGTCTAGGACAGGGGAGTGAGGAGCTGTTTTTT

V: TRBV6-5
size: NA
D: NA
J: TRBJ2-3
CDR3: CASSYLSQGWDTQYF
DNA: TGTGCCAGCAGTTACCTGTCTCAGGGATGGGATACGCAGTATTTT

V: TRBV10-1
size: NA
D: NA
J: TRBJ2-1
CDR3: CASSESTSEFFDEQFF
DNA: TGCGCCAGCAGTGAGTCGACTAGTGAGTTTTTTGATGAGCAGTTCTTC

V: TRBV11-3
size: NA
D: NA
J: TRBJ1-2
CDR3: CASSLADYGYTF
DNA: TGTGCCAGCAGCTTAGCGGACTATGGCTACACCTTC

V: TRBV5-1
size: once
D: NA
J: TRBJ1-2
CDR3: CASRLNRDTLGYGYTF
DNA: TGCGCCAGCAGGCTCAACCGGGACACCCTAGGCTATGGCTACACCTTC

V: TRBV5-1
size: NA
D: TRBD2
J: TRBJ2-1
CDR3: CASSVTSGNYNEQFF
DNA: TGCGCCAGCAGCGTTACTAGCGGGAATTACAATGAGCAGTTCTTC

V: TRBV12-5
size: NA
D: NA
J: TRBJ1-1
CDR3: CASGLGTGQGATEAFF
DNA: NA

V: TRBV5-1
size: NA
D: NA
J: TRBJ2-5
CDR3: CASSPPGQETQYF
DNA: TGCGCCAGCAGCCCGCCCGGCCAAGAGACCCAGTACTTC

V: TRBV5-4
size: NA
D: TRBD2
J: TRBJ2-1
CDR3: CASSPKLAGEDHEQFF
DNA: TGTGCCAGCAGCCCGAAACTAGCGGGAGAAGATCATGAGCAGTTCTTC

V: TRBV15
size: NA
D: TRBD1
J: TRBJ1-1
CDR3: CATSREGRGKAEAFF
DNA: TGTGCCACCAGCAGAGAAGGCAGGGGGAAGGCTGAAGCTTTCTTT

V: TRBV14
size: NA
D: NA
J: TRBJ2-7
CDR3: CASRLTGGIISEQYF
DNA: TGTGCCAGCAGACTAACCGGGGGTATCATCTCCGAGCAGTACTTC

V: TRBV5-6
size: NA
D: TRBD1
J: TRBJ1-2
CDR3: CASSLGQGIYGYTF
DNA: TGTGCCAGCAGCTTGGGACAGGGGATCTATGGCTACACCTTC

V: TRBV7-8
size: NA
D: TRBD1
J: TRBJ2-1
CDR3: CASSVDRDNEQFF
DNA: TGTGCCAGCAGCGTGGACAGGGACAATGAGCAGTTCTTC

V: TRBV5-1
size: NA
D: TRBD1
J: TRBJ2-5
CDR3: CASSLNPDRGETQYF
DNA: TGCGCCAGCAGCTTGAATCCCGACAGGGGGGAGACCCAGTACTTC

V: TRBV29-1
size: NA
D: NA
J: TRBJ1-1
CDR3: CSVELDHLGANTEAFF
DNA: TGCAGCGTTGAATTAGACCACTTAGGGGCCAACACTGAAGCTTTCTTT

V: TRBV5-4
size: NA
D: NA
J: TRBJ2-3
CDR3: CASSKGAITDTQYF
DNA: TGTGCCAGCAGCAAAGGGGCCATCACAGATACGCAGTATTTT

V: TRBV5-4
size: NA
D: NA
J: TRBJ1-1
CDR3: CASSITTADTEAFF
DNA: TGTGCCAGCAGCATAACAACGGCGGACACTGAAGCTTTCTTT

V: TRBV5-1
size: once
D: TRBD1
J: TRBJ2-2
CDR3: CASSLPTGETGELFF
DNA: TGCGCCAGCAGCTTGCCAACAGGGGAAACCGGGGAGCTGTTTTTT

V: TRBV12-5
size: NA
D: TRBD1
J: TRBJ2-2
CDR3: CASGLEGTGGTGELFF
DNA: TGTGCTAGTGGTTTGGAAGGTACAGGGGGAACCGGGGAGCTGTTTTTT

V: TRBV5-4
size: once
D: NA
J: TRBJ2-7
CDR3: CASSGFPRGNEQYF
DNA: TGTGCCAGCAGCGGATTTCCGAGGGGGAACGAGCAGTACTTC

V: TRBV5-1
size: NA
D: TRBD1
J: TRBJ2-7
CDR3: CASYTGDRVSYEQYF
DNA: TGCGCCAGCTATACTGGCGACAGGGTATCCTACGAGCAGTACTTC

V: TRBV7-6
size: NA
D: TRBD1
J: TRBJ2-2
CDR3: CASSPRDRGAGELFF
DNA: TGTGCCAGCAGCCCTCGGGACAGGGGGGCCGGGGAGCTGTTTTTT

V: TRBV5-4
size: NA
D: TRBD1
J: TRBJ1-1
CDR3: CASSGRYDRATEAFF
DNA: TGTGCCAGCAGCGGGCGCTACGACAGGGCCACTGAAGCTTTCTTT

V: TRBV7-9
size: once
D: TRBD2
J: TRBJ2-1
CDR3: CASSLRREFYNEQFF
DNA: TGTGCCAGCAGCTTAAGGCGGGAGTTCTACAATGAGCAGTTCTTC

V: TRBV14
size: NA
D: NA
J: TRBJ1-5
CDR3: CARRLGSFNQPQHF
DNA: TGTGCCCGGAGACTCGGAAGTTTTAATCAGCCCCAGCATTTT

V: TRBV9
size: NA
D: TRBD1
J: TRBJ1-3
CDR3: CASSVEGRPRGTIYF
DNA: TGTGCCAGCAGCGTAGAAGGCAGGCCCAGGGGGACCATATATTTT

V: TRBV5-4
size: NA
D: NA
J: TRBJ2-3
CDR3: CASSSTLMAGGTDTQYF
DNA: TGTGCCAGCAGCTCAACCCTTATGGCGGGTGGGACAGATACGCAGTATTTT

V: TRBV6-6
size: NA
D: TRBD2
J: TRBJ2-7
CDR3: CASSYVVAGYEQYF
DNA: TGTGCCAGCAGTTACGTGGTAGCGGGGTACGAGCAGTACTTC